This T cell receptor beta chain was captured by sequencing in a study of T cells in Graves' hyperthyroidism and ophthalmopathy. This clonotype was observed a few times. Its antigen remains unknown. Diagnoses were established using clinical symptoms, serum thyroxine and TRAb, thyroid ultrasound and orbital computed tomography. Regarding the study as a whole: Blood samples included most of the expanded thyroid clonotypes exceeding 0.001.

Amplification targeted TCR beta CDR3 regions from RNA transcripts. HTBI primers were employed in a first-round RT-PCR of the TCR CDR3. TCRdb redid the calling of the multiplex PCR reads with MiXCR, one entry per CDR3 protein. The sample includes roughly 280,000 distinct CDR3 sequences, 15% to 20% of them seen just once. The origin of this receptor is a woman aged 60-75 years with Graves' ophthalmopathy. Sequenced sample: blood.

For the CDR3, the DNA is TGTGCCAGCAGTGAAGCCCAACCGGGGCGTCAGTTCTTC. Translated: CASSEAQPGRQFF. The chain joins TRBV2 to TRBJ2-1; TRBD1 or TRBD2 may be the D gene (5 bases each). The germline gives CDR1 SNHLY, CDR2 FYNNEI. Deletions cut 0 bases from V and 13 bases from J, with 13 bases between. The CDR3 has 13 residues.